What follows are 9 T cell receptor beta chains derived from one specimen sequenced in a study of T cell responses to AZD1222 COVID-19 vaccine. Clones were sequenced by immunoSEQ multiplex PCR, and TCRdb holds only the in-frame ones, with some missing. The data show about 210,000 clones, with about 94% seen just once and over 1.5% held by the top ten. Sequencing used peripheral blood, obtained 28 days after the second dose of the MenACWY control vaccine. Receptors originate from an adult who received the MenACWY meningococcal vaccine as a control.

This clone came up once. CDR3 sequence: CASSPGGSGAYNEQFF. The CDR3 coding sequence is TGTGCCAGCAGTCCCGGCGGTAGCGGTGCCTACAATGAGCAGTTCTTC. This sequence joins TRBV28 and TRBJ2-1; the D gene is possibly TRBD2 (6 bases). The germline V gene encodes CDR1 MDHEN and CDR2 SYDVKM. Trimming took 5 bases from V and 2 from J, leaving 16 bases between them. There are 16 residues in the CDR3.

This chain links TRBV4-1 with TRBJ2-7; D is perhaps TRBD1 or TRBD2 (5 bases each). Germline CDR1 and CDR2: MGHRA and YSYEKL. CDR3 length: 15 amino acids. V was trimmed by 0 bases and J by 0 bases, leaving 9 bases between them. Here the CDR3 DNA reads TGCGCCAGCAGCCAAGATCAAGGGACCTCCTACGAGCAGTACTTC. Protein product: CASSQDQGTSYEQYF.

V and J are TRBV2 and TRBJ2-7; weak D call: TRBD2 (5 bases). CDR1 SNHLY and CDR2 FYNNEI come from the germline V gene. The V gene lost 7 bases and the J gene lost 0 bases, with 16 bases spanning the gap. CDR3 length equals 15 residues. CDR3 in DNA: TGTGCCAGCACCGGAGCGGCGGAGAGCTCCTACGAGCAGTACTTC. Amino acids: CASTGAAESSYEQYF. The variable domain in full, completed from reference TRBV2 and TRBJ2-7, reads EPEVTQTPSHQVTQMGQEVILRCVPISNHLYFYWYRQILGQKVEFLVSFYNNEISEKSEIFDDQFSVERPDGSNFTLKIRSTKLEDSAMYFCASTGAAESSYEQYFGPGTRLTVT.

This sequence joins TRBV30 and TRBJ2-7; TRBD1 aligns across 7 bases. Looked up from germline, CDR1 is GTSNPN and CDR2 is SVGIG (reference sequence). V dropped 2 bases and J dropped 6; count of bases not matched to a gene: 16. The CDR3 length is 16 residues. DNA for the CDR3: TGTGCCTGGAGTACCTTGTGGTCTCACAGGGGAAGCGAGCAGTACTTC. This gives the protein CAWSTLWSHRGSEQYF.

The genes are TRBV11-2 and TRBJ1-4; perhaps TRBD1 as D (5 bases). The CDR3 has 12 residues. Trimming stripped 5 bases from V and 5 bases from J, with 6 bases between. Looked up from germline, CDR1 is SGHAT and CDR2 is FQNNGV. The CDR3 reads CASSPGNEKLFF. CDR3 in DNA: TGTGCCAGCAGCCCAGGGAATGAAAAACTGTTTTTT.

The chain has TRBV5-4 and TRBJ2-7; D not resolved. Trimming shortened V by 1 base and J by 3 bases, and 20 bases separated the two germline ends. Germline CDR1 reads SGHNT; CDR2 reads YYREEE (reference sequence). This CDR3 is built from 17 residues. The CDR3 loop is CASSLMLRDGRLYEQYF. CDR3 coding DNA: TGTGCCAGCAGCTTGATGCTACGAGACGGACGGCTCTACGAGCAGTACTTC.

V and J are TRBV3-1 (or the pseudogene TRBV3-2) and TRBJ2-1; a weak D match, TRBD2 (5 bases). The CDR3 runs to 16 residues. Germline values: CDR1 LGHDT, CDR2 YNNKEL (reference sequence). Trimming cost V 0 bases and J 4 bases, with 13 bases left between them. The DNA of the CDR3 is TGTGCCAGCAGCCAAGATTTGGAGCGGAATTACAATGAGCAGTTCTTC. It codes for CASSQDLERNYNEQFF.

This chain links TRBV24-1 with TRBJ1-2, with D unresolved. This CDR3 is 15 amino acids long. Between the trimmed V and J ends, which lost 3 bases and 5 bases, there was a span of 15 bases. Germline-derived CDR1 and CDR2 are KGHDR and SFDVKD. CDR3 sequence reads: CATSDPRSNLYGYTF. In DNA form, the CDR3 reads TGTGCCACCAGTGATCCCCGCAGCAATCTATATGGCTACACCTTC.

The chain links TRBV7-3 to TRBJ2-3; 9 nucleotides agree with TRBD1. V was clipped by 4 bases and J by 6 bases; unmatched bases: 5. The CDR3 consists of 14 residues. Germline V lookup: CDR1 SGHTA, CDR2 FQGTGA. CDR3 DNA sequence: TGTGCCAGCAGCTCCGGACAGGGGATGGATACGCAGTATTTT. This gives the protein CASSSGQGMDTQYF.